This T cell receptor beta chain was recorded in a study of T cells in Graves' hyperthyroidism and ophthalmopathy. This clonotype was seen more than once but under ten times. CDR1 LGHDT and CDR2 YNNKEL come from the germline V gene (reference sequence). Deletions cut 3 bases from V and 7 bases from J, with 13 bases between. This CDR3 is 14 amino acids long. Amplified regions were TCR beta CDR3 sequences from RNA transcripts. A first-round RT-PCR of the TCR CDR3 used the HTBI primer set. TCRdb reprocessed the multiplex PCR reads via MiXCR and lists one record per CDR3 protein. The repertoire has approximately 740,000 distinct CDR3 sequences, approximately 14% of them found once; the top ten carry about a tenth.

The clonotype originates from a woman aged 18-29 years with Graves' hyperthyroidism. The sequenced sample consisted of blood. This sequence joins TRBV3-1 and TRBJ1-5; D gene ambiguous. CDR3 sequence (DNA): TGTGCCAGCAGCCAGTCTTTGGAGGGACAGCCCCAGCATTTT. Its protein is CASSQSLEGQPQHF.